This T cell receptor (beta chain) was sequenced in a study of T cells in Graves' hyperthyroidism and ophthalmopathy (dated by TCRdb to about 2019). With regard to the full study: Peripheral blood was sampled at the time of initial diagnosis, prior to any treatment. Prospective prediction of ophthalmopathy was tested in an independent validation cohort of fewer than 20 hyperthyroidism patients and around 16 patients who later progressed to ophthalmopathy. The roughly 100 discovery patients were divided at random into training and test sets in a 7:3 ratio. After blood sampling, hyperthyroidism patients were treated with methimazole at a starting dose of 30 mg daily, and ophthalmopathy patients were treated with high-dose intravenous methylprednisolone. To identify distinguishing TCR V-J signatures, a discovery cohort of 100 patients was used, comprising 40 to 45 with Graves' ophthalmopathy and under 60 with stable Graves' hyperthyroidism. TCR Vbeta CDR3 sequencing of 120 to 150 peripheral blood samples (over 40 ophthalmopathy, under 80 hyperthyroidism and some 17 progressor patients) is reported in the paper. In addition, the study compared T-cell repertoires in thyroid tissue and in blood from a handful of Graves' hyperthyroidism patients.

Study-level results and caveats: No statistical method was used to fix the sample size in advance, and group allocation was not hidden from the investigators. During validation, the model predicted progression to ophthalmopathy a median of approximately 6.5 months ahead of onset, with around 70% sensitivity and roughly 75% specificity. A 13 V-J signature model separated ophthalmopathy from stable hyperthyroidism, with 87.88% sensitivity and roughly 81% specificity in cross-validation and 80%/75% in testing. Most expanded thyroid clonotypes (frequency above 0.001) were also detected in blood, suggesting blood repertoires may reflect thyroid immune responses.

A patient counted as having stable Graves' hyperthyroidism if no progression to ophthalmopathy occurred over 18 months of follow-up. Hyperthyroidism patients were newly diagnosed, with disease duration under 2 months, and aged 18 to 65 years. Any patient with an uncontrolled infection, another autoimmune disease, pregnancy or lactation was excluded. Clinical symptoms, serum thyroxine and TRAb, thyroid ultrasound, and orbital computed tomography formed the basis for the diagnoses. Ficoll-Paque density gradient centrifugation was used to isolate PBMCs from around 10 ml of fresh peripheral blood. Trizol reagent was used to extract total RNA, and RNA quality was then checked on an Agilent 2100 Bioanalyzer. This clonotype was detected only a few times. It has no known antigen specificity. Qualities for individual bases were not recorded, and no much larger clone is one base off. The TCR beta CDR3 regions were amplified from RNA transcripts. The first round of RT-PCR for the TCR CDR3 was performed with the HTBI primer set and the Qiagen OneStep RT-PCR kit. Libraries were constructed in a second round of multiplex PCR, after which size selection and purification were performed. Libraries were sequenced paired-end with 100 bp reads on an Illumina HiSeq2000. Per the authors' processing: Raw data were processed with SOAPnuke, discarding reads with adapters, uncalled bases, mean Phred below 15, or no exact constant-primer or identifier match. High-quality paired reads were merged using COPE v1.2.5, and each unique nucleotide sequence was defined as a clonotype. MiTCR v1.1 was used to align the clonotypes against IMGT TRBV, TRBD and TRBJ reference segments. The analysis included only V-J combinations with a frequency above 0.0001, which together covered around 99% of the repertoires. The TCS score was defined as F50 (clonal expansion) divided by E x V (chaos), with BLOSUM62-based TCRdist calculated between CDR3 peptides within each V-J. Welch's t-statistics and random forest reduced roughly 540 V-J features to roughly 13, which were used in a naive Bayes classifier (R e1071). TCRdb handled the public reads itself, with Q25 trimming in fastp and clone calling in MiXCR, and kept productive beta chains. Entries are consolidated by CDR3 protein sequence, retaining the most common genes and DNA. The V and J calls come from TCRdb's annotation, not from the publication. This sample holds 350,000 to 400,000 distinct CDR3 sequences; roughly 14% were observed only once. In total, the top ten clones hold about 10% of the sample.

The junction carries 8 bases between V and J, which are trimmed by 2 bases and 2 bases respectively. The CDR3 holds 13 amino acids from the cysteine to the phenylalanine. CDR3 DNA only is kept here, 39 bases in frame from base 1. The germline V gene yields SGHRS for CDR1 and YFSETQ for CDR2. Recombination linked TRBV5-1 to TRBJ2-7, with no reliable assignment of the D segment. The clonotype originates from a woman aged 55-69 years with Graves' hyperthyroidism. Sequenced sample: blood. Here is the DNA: TGCGCCAGCAGCTTTAAACAGCCCTACGAGCAGTACTTC. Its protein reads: CASSFKQPYEQYF.